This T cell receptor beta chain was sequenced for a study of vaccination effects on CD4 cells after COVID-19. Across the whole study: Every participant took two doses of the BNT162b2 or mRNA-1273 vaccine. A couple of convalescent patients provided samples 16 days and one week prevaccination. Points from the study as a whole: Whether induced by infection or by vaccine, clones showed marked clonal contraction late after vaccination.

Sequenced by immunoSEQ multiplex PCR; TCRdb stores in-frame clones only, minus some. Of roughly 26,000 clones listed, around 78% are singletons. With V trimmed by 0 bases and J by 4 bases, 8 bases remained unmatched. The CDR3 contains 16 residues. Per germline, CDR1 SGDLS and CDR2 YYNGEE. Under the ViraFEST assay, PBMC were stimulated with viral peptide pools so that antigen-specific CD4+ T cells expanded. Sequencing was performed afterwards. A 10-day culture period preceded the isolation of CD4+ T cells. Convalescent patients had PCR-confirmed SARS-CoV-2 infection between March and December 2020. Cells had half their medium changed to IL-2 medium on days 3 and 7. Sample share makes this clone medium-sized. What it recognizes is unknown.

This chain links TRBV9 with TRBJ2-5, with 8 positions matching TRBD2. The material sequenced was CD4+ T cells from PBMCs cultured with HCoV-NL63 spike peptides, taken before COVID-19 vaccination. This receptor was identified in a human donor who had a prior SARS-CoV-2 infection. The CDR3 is CASSVADGGAAETQYF. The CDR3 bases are TGTGCCAGCAGCGTAGCTGACGGGGGGGCCGCAGAGACCCAGTACTTC.